This entry lists 5 T cell receptor beta chains sequenced from one sample in a study of long-term antiretroviral therapy in people with HIV. Runs used v3.0 of the immunoSEQ assay and were done at survey level. Repertoires were generated with immunoSEQ multiplex PCR, while TCRdb's copy carries only in-frame clones and drops some. Of 30,000 or so clones listed, about 85% are singletons. The sequences come from unsorted PBMCs, collected 3 years after starting antiretroviral therapy. The receptor set was obtained from a man between 40 and 49 years old with HIV.

This CDR3 is CASSQSGRTEFEQYF. The CDR3 DNA follows: TGCGCCAGCAGTCAATCAGGAAGGACGGAGTTTGAGCAGTACTTC. The rearrangement links TRBV23-1 to TRBJ2-7, with D unresolved. TRBV23-1 is recorded as an ORF, its role being uncertain. This CDR3 region has 15 residues. V was clipped by 0 bases and J by 7 bases, with 16 bases between them.

The J gene is TRBJ1-6, the V gene TRBV6-5; 9 bases match TRBD1. Trimming cost V 7 bases and J 10 bases; bases outside gene matches: 5. Germline-derived CDR1 and CDR2 are MNHEY and SVGAGI. The CDR3 covers 13 residues. In nucleotides, the CDR3 is TGTGCCAGCAAGAGACAGGGGGAATCACCCCTCCACTTT. It yields the protein CASKRQGESPLHF.

The chain recombines TRBV30 with TRBJ1-2, with 7 positions matching TRBD1. V was pared by 3 bases and J by 8 bases, with 18 bases of the junction left unmatched. This CDR3 is built from 16 residues. Germline V gives CDR1 GTSNPN, CDR2 SVGIG (reference sequence). For the CDR3, the DNA is TGTGCCTGGAGCGTACTCCTTGCGACAGGGACCGGCGGCTACACCTTC. Translation gives CAWSVLLATGTGGYTF.

This chain joins TRBV19 and TRBJ2-7, with D possibly being TRBD1 (5 bases). The CDR3 runs 16 residues. The germline V gene encodes CDR1 LNHDA and CDR2 SQIVND (reference sequence). The V end was cut by 5 bases, the J end by 4 bases, with 21 bases between. CDR3 bases: TGTGCCAGTAGTCACCGTGACAGACCAGCACCATACGAGCAGTACTTC. It translates to CASSHRDRPAPYEQYF.

This rearrangement joins TRBV5-1 to TRBJ2-1, with a possible D match to TRBD2 (6 bases). The CDR3 is 16 residues long. The germline CDR1 and CDR2 sequences are SGHRS and YFSETQ. Deletions cut 0 bases from V and 9 bases from J, with 19 bases between. The CDR3: CASSLGWGLGNGEQFF. The CDR3 DNA is TGCGCCAGCAGCTTGGGTTGGGGACTTGGGAATGGTGAGCAGTTCTTC.